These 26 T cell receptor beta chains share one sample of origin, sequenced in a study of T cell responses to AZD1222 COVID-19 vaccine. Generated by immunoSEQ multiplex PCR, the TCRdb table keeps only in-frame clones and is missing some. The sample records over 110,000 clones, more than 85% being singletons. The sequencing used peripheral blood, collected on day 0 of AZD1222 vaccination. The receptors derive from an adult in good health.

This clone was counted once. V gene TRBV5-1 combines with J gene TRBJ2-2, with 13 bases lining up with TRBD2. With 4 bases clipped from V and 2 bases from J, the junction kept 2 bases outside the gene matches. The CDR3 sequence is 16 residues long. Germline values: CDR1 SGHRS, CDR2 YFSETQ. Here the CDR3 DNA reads TGCGCCAGCAGCCTGGGACTAGCGGGAAACACCGGGGAGCTGTTTTTT. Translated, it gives CASSLGLAGNTGELFF. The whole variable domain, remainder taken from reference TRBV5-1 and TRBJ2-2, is KAGVTQTPRYLIKTRGQQVTLSCSPISGHRSVSWYQQTPGQGLQFLFEYFSETQRNKGNFPGRFSGRQFSNSRSEMNVSTLELGDSALYLCASSLGLAGNTGELFFGEGSRLTVL.

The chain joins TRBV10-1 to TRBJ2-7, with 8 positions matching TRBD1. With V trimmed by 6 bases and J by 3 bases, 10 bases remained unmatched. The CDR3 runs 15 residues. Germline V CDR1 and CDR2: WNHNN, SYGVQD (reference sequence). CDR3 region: CASRPRRGHVYEQYF. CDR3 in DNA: TGCGCCAGCAGGCCCCGCAGGGGGCATGTCTACGAGCAGTACTTC.

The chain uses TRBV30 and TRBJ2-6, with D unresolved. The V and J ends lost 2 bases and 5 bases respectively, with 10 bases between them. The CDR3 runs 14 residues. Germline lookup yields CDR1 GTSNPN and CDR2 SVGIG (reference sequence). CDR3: CAWSPRIRANVLTF. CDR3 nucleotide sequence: TGTGCCTGGAGTCCCCGAATTAGGGCCAACGTCCTGACTTTC.

CDR3 protein: CASSYTSGRAGAYEQYF. The CDR3 nucleotides read TGTGCCAGCAGTTACACTAGCGGGAGGGCCGGGGCGTACGAGCAGTACTTC. This rearrangement joins TRBV6-2 or TRBV6-3 to TRBJ2-7, with TRBD2 identical over 13 bases. The CDR3 extends over 17 amino acids. CDR1 is MNHEY and CDR2 is SVGEGT in the germline V gene. V lost 2 bases, J lost 4 bases, and 8 bases stayed unmatched.

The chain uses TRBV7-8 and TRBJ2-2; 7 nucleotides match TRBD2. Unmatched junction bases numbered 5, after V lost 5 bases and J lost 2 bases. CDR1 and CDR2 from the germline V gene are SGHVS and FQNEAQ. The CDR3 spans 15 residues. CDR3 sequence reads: CASSQTSRNTGELFF. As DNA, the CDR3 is TGTGCCAGCAGCCAGACTAGCAGAAACACCGGGGAGCTGTTTTTT.

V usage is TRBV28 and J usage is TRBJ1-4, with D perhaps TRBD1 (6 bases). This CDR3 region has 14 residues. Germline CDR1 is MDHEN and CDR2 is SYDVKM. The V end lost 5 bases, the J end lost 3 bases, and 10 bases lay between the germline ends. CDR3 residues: CASSIGGANEKLFF. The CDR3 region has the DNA TGTGCCAGCAGTATAGGGGGTGCTAATGAAAAACTGTTTTTT.

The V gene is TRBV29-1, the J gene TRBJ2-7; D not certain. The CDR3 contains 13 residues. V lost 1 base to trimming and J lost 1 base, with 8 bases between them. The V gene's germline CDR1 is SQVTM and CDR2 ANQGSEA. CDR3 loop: CSVEGVGSYEQYF. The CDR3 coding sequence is TGCAGCGTTGAAGGGGTAGGTTCCTACGAGCAGTACTTC.

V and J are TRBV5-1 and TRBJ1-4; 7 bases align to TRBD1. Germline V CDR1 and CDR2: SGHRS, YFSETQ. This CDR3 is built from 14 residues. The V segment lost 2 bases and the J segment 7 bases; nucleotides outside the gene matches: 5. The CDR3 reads CASSLGDSSEKLFF. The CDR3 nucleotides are TGCGCCAGCAGCTTAGGGGACAGTTCTGAAAAACTGTTTTTT. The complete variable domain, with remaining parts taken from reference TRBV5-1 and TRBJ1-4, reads KAGVTQTPRYLIKTRGQQVTLSCSPISGHRSVSWYQQTPGQGLQFLFEYFSETQRNKGNFPGRFSGRQFSNSRSEMNVSTLELGDSALYLCASSLGDSSEKLFFGSGTQLSVL.

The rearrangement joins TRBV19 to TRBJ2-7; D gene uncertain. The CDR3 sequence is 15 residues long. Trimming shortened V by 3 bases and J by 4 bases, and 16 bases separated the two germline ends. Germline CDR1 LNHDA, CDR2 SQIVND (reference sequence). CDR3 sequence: CASSIRAGSEYEQYF. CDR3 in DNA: TGTGCCAGTAGTATCCGGGCAGGTAGTGAGTACGAGCAGTACTTC.

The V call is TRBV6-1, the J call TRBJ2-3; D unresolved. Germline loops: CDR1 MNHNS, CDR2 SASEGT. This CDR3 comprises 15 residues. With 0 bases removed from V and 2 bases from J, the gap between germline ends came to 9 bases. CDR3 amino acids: CASSEAWSYTDTQYF. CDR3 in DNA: TGTGCCAGCAGTGAAGCGTGGTCTTACACAGATACGCAGTATTTT.

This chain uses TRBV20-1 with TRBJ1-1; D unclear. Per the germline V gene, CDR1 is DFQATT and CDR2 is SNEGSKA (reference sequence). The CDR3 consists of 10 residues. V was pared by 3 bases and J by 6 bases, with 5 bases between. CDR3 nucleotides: TGCAGTGCTAGGAGGTCTGAAGCTTTCTTT. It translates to CSARRSEAFF.

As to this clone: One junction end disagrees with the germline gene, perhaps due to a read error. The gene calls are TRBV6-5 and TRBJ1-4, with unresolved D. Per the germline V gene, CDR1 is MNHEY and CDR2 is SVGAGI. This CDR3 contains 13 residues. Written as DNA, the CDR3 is TGTGCCAGCAGGACCCATTCTTGGTGGAAAACTGTTTTT. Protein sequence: CASRTHSWWKTVF.

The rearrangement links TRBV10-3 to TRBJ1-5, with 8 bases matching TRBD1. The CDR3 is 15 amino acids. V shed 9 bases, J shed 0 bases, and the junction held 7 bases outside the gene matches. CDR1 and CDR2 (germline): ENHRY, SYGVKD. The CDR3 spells CAIRTGTNSNQPQHF. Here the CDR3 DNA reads TGTGCCATTAGGACAGGGACTAATAGCAATCAGCCCCAGCATTTT.

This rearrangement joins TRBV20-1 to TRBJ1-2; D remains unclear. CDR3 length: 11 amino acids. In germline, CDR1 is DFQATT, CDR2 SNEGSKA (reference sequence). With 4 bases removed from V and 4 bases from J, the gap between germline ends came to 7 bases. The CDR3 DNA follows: TGCAGTGCTACGGGGAGCTATGGCTACACCTTC. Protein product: CSATGSYGYTF.

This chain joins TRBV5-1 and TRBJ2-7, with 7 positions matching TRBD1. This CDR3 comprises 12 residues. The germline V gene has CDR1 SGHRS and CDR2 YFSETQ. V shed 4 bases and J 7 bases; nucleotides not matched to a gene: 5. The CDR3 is CASSPDRFEQYF. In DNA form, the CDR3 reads TGCGCCAGCAGCCCGGACAGGTTTGAGCAGTACTTC.

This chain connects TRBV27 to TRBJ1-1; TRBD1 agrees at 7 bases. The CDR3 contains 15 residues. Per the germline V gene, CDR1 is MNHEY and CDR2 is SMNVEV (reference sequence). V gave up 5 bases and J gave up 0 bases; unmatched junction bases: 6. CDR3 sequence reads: CASSPQDRVNTEAFF. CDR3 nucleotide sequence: TGTGCCAGCAGTCCACAAGACAGGGTGAACACTGAAGCTTTCTTT.

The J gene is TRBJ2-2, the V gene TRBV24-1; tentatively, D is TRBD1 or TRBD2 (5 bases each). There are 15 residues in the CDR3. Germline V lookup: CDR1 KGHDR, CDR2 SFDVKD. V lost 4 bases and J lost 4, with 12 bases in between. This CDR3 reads CATSDGADFTGELFF. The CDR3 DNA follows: TGTGCCACCAGTGACGGGGCAGACTTCACCGGGGAGCTGTTTTTT.

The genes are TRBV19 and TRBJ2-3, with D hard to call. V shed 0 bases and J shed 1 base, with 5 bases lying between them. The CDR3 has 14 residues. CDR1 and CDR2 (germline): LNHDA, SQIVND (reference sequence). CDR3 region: CASSIDYRTDTQYF. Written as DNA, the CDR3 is TGTGCCAGTAGTATAGACTACCGCACAGATACGCAGTATTTT.

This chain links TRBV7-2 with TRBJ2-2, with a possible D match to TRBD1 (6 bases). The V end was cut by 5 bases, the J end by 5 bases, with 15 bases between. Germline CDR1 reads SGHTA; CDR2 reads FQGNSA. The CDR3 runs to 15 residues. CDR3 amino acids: CASSIPGHNTGELFF. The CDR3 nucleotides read TGTGCCAGCAGCATTCCGGGACATAATACCGGGGAGCTGTTTTTT.

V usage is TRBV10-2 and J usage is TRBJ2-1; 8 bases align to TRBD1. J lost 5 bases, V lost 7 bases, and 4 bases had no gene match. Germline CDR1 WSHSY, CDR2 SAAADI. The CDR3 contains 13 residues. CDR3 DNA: TGCGCCAGCACGGGACAGGCAAACAATGAGCAGTTCTTC. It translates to CASTGQANNEQFF.

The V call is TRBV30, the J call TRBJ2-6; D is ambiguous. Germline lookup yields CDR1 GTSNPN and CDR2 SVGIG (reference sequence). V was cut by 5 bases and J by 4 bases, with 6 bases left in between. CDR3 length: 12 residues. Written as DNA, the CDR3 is TGTGCCTGGTATAGGGGGGCCAACGTCCTGACTTTC. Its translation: CAWYRGANVLTF.

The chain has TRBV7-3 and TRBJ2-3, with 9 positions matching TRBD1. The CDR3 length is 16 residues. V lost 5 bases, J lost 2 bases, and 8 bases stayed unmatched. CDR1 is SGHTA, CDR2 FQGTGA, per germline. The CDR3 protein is CASSNPGQGVTDTQYF. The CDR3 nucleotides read TGTGCCAGCAGCAATCCGGGACAGGGAGTCACAGATACGCAGTATTTT.

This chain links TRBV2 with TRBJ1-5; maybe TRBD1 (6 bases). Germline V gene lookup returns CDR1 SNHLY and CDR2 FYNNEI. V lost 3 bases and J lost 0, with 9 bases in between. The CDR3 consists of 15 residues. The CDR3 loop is CASSEGGHSNQPQHF. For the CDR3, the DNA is TGTGCCAGCAGTGAGGGGGGCCATAGCAATCAGCCCCAGCATTTT. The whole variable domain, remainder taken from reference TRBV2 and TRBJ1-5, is EPEVTQTPSHQVTQMGQEVILRCVPISNHLYFYWYRQILGQKVEFLVSFYNNEISEKSEIFDDQFSVERPDGSNFTLKIRSTKLEDSAMYFCASSEGGHSNQPQHFGDGTRLSIL.

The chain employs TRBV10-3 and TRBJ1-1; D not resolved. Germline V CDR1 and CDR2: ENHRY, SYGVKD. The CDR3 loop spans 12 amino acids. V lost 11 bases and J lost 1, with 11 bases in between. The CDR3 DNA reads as TGTGCCGTTAAAGAGGGGAACACTGAAGCTTTCTTT. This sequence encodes CAVKEGNTEAFF.

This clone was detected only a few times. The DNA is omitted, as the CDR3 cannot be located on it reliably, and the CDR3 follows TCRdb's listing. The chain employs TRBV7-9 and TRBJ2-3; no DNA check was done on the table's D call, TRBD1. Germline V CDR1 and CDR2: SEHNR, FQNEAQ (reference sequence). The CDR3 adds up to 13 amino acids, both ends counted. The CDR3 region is CASSLHVGQGAYF.

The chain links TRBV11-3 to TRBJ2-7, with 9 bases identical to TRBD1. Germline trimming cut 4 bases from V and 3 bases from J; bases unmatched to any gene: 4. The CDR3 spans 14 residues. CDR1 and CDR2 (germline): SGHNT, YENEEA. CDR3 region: CASSSGQGDYEQYF. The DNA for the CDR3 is TGTGCCAGCAGCTCGGGACAGGGAGACTACGAGCAGTACTTC.